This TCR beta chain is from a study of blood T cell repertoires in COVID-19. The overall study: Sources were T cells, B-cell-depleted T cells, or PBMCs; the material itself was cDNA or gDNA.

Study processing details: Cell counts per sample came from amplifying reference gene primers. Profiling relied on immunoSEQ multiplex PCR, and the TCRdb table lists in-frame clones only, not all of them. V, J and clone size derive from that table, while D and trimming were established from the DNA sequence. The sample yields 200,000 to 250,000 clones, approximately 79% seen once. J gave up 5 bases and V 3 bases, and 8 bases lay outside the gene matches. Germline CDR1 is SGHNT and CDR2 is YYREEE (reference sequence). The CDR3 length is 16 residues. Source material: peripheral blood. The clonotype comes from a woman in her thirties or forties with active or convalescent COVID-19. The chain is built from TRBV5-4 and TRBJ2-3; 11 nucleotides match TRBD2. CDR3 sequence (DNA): TGTGCCAGCAGCTCCCGACTAGCGGGGACACAAGATACGCAGTATTTT. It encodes CASSSRLAGTQDTQYF.